What follows are 30 T cell receptor beta chains derived from one specimen sequenced in a study of regulatory T cells in long-lasting Graves disease. Regarding time point: newly diagnosed GD, antithyroid drugs for less than 3 months. TCR sequences were obtained from RNA taken from PBMCs. CDR3 regions were amplified by Arm-PCR using iRepertoire HTBI primers to build TCR beta libraries. In TCRdb, the multiplex PCR reads were re-called with MiXCR into one record per CDR3 protein. This table holds about 450,000 distinct CDR3 sequences, 14% found once. These data were likewise used in another study, on T cells in Graves' hyperthyroidism and ophthalmopathy.

Specimen: peripheral blood mononuclear cells (PBMCs), collected at new diagnosis, from a patient treated with antithyroid drugs. The receptors were sampled from a woman between 45 and 65 years old with Graves disease.

This clonotype appeared many times. The rearrangement joins TRBV2 to TRBJ2-5; TRBD1 matches at 9 bases. CDR3 size: 12 residues. Per the germline V gene, CDR1 is SNHLY and CDR2 is FYNNEI. V lost 10 bases, J lost 3 bases, and 3 bases stayed unmatched. The CDR3 DNA sequence: TGTGCCACACAGGGGGCCGAAGAGACCCAGTACTTC. This encodes CATQGAEETQYF.

This clonotype was counted many times. The J gene is TRBJ2-7, the V gene TRBV6-1; 8 nucleotides line up with TRBD2. Germline assignment: CDR1 MNHNS and CDR2 SASEGT. CDR3 length: 13 residues. J lost 6 bases, V lost 8 bases, and 9 bases had no gene match. CDR3 sequence (DNA): TGTGCCAGCTCGGACGGGAGGGCCCGCGAGCAGTACTTC. Its protein is CASSDGRAREQYF.

This clonotype occurred many times. The V and J genes are TRBV5-1 and TRBJ2-3; a possible D gene is TRBD2 (5 bases). The V end lost 0 bases, the J end lost 1 base, and 9 bases lay between the germline ends. CDR1 SGHRS and CDR2 YFSETQ come from the germline V gene. There are 15 residues in the CDR3. The CDR3 coding sequence is TGCGCCAGCAGCTTGGCGACTACGCGCACAGATACGCAGTATTTT. This codes for CASSLATTRTDTQYF.

This clonotype was seen repeatedly, ten times or more. The CDR3 region is CASSAGGGQYF. In DNA form, the CDR3 reads TGTGCCAGCAGCGCCGGCGGGGGCCAGTACTTC. V gene TRBV7-9 combines with J gene TRBJ2-5; 7 bases match TRBD2. The CDR3 is 11 amino acids. The V gene end was trimmed by 5 bases and the J gene end by 10 bases; junction bases not matched to a gene: 4. Per germline, CDR1 SEHNR and CDR2 FQNEAQ (reference sequence).

Ten or more counts support this clonotype. CDR3 region: CASRSGFTTNEKLFF. The DNA for the CDR3 is TGCGCCAGCAGATCCGGGTTCACAACTAATGAAAAACTGTTTTTT. The gene calls are TRBV5-1 and TRBJ1-4; D is unresolved. V lost 5 bases and J 0 bases, leaving 11 bases between the germline ends. Per the germline V gene, CDR1 is SGHRS and CDR2 is YFSETQ. This CDR3 is 15 amino acids long.

This clonotype was seen at least ten times. The chain carries TRBV28 and TRBJ1-5; D unclear. The V gene's germline CDR1 is MDHEN and CDR2 SYDVKM. The CDR3 contains 13 residues. V gave up 2 bases and J gave up 0 bases, with 2 bases separating them. CDR3 in amino acids: CASSLLSNQPQHF. The CDR3 coding sequence is TGTGCCAGCAGTTTACTTAGCAATCAGCCCCAGCATTTT.

J is TRBJ2-7 and V is TRBV6-1; TRBD1 matches 9 bases. Germline V CDR1 and CDR2: MNHNS, SASEGT. Germline trimming cut 6 bases from V and 2 bases from J; bases unmatched to any gene: 8. The CDR3 is 15 amino acids. CDR3 bases: TGTGCCAGCAGCCAGGACAGGGGTCGGGCCTACGAGCAGTACTTC. It yields the protein CASSQDRGRAYEQYF.

The rearrangement joins TRBV11-1 to TRBJ2-5; D possibly matches TRBD1 or TRBD2 (5 bases each). In germline, CDR1 is SGHAT, CDR2 FQDESV (reference sequence). The CDR3 contains 13 residues. Trimming took 7 bases from V and 4 from J, leaving 13 bases between them. Written as DNA, the CDR3 is TGTGCCAGCACCCTCGGGGCGGGAGAGACCCAGTACTTC. Translation: CASTLGAGETQYF.

This clonotype has a single count. A much larger clone differs by one base, so this may be a read error. Given the absence of the conserved phenylalanine or tryptophan at the CDR3 end, a read error is likely. The chain combines TRBV7-3 with TRBJ2-3; TRBD2 matches 9 bases. Trimming removed 6 bases from V and 0 bases from J; junction bases left unmatched: 1. The germline V gene encodes CDR1 SGHTA and CDR2 FQGTGA. This CDR3 comprises 14 residues. CDR3 sequence (DNA): TGTGCCAGCAGGCGGGAGGGAAGCACAGATACGCAGTATCTT. As protein: CASRREGSTDTQYL.

In its sample, this clonotype was seen a few times. The chain uses TRBV5-8 and TRBJ1-5; no clear D gene. The germline gives CDR1 SGHTS, CDR2 YDEGEE. Trimming cost V 2 bases and J 0 bases, with 9 bases left between them. The CDR3 loop spans 15 amino acids. CDR3 in amino acids: CASSFGTLSNQPQHF. In nucleotides, the CDR3 is TGTGCCAGCAGCTTCGGCACCCTTAGCAATCAGCCCCAGCATTTT.

About this clonotype: This sequence may be a read error, since a much larger clone differs from it by one base. The chain carries TRBV2 and TRBJ2-7; D remains unclear. The CDR3 length is 12 residues. Germline V gene lookup returns CDR1 SNHLY and CDR2 FYNNEI. The CDR3 DNA follows: TGTGCCCGCAGTCGACAAGACTACGAGCAGTACTTC. It encodes CARSRQDYEQYF. Filled out from reference TRBV2 and TRBJ2-7, the complete variable domain reads EPEVTQTPSHQVTQMGQEVILRCVPISNHLYFYWYRQILGQKVEFLVSFYNNEISEKSEIFDDQFSVERPDGSNFTLKIRSTKLEDSAMYFCARSRQDYEQYFGPGTRLTVT.

This clonotype was seen ten or more times. The rearrangement joins TRBV25-1 to TRBJ2-3, with a weak D call TRBD2 (6 bases). Trimming removed 3 bases from V and 4 bases from J, with 23 bases in between. CDR1 and CDR2 from the germline V gene are MGHDK and SYGVNS. The CDR3 spans 18 residues. CDR3 DNA: TGTGCCAGCAGTGAGTCGACAGAGGGACTTACCACGGCAGATACGCAGTATTTT. This codes for CASSESTEGLTTADTQYF.

This clonotype was seen at least ten times. The chain uses TRBV2 and TRBJ2-3, with 10 bases lining up with TRBD1. This CDR3 contains 16 residues. Germline CDR1 reads SNHLY; CDR2 reads FYNNEI. Trimming cost V 4 bases and J 1 base; bases outside gene matches: 5. CDR3 in amino acids: CASSATGGEGTDTQYF. As DNA, the CDR3 is TGTGCCAGCAGTGCGACAGGGGGCGAGGGCACAGATACGCAGTATTTT.

This clonotype was seen at least ten times. V usage is TRBV28 and J usage is TRBJ2-3; D might be TRBD1 (6 bases). CDR1 MDHEN and CDR2 SYDVKM come from the germline V gene. V lost 2 bases, J lost 4 bases, and 19 bases lay in between. The CDR3 loop spans 17 amino acids. DNA of the CDR3: TGTGCCAGCAGTTTAAGCCCCGGGACAACGCGAGCAGATACGCAGTATTTT. Its translation is CASSLSPGTTRADTQYF.

The gene calls are TRBV6-1 and TRBJ2-3, with no clear D. The CDR3 is 17 amino acids. Trimming took off 0 bases at V and 1 base at J, with 14 bases between the two ends. Germline-derived CDR1 and CDR2 are MNHNS and SASEGT. CDR3 sequence: CASSEAPPRMGTDTQYF. As DNA, the CDR3 is TGTGCCAGCAGTGAAGCTCCCCCCCGGATGGGCACAGATACGCAGTATTTT.

The V call is TRBV20-1, the J call TRBJ2-1; D remains unclear. Trimming cost V 4 bases and J 7 bases, with 5 bases left between them. Germline assignment: CDR1 DFQATT and CDR2 SNEGSKA (reference sequence). The CDR3 is made up of 10 amino acids. DNA for the CDR3: TGCAGTGCTAACGGAAATGAGCAGTTCTTC. Protein product: CSANGNEQFF.

The rearrangement links TRBV20-1 to TRBJ2-7, with no clear D. V dropped 0 bases and J dropped 4 bases, with 19 bases sitting between them. CDR3 size: 16 residues. The germline CDR1 and CDR2 sequences are DFQATT and SNEGSKA (reference sequence). CDR3 sequence (DNA): TGCAGTGCTAGAGACCGGACCGGCGCACGGCGATACGAGCAGTACTTC. Translation gives CSARDRTGARRYEQYF.

The table lists this clonotype with many counts. J is TRBJ1-1 and V is TRBV14, with D possibly being TRBD1 (5 bases). V was cut by 3 bases and J by 1 base, with 9 bases left in between. This CDR3 is 14 amino acids long. The germline gives CDR1 SGHDN, CDR2 FVKESK. The CDR3 region is CASSQLQANTEAFF. In DNA, the CDR3 is TGTGCCAGCAGCCAGTTACAGGCGAACACTGAAGCTTTCTTT.

V is TRBV19 and J is TRBJ2-1, with D hard to call. Germline V gene data show CDR1 as LNHDA and CDR2 as SQIVND (reference sequence). CDR3 length: 14 residues. Trimming took 6 bases from V and 2 from J, leaving 11 bases between them. CDR3 region: CASRTGPPYNEQFF. The CDR3 DNA follows: TGTGCCAGTAGAACGGGTCCGCCCTACAATGAGCAGTTCTTC.

V gene TRBV20-1 combines with J gene TRBJ1-5, with 7 bases matching TRBD1. The germline CDR1 and CDR2 sequences are DFQATT and SNEGSKA (reference sequence). The ends lost 5 bases at V and 4 bases at J; junction bases unmatched: 8. The CDR3 has 14 residues. The CDR3 spells CSASTGIGNQPQHF. The CDR3 DNA is TGCAGTGCTTCGACAGGGATTGGAAATCAGCCCCAGCATTTT.

The sample holds a few counts of this clonotype. One end of the junction varies from germline; a read error may be responsible. V and J are TRBV28 and TRBJ2-1; possible D gene TRBD2, 5 bases. In germline, CDR1 is MDHEN, CDR2 SYDVKM. The CDR3 length is 21 residues. CDR3 protein: CASSLMSLSDSPLSSYDEQFF. In nucleotides, the CDR3 is TGTGCCAGCAGTTTAATGAGCCTTAGCGACTCACCGCTAAGCTCCTACGATGAGCAGTTCTTC.

This clonotype appeared many times. The chain combines TRBV6-2 or TRBV6-3 with TRBJ2-7; possibly TRBD2 for D (6 bases). Germline V gene data show CDR1 as MNHEY and CDR2 as SVGEGT. V was cut by 2 bases and J by 2 bases, with 10 bases left in between. The CDR3 is made up of 14 amino acids. CDR3 protein: CASSYIGGTYEQYF. CDR3 sequence (DNA): TGTGCCAGCAGTTACATTGGCGGGACCTACGAGCAGTACTTC.

In its sample, this clonotype was seen many times. The chain combines TRBV28 with TRBJ2-7, with 8 bases aligning to TRBD1. There are 13 residues in the CDR3. Losses at the gene ends were 7 bases for V and 2 bases for J; bases not matched to a gene: 4. Germline values: CDR1 MDHEN, CDR2 SYDVKM. CDR3 nucleotides: TGTGCCAGCACCACGGGACAGGCCTACGAGCAGTACTTC. Its protein is CASTTGQAYEQYF. Variable domain in full (rest from reference TRBV28 and TRBJ2-7): DVKVTQSSRYLVKRTGEKVFLECVQDMDHENMFWYRQDPGLGLRLIYFSYDVKMKEKGDIPEGYSVSREKKERFSLILESASTNQTSMYLCASTTGQAYEQYFGPGTRLTVT.

The chain has TRBV19 and TRBJ2-1; 10 nucleotides align to TRBD2. Germline loops: CDR1 LNHDA, CDR2 SQIVND (reference sequence). The CDR3 has 15 residues. V dropped 0 bases and J dropped 10; count of bases not matched to a gene: 6. The CDR3 DNA follows: TGTGCCAGTAGTATAGACCTAGCGGGAGTCATGGAGCAGTTCTTC. Its translation is CASSIDLAGVMEQFF.

Of note for this clonotype: A read error may explain this, as a much larger clone is one base away. This is likely a read error, given that the CDR3 carries no conserved phenylalanine or tryptophan at its end. The J gene is TRBJ2-1, the V gene TRBV2, with 13 bases fitting TRBD2. The V gene's germline CDR1 is SNHLY and CDR2 FYNNEI. J gave up 2 bases and V 4 bases, and 2 bases lay outside the gene matches. CDR3 length equals 16 residues. The CDR3 sequence: CASSAGLAGPYNEQFS. In nucleotides, the CDR3 is TGTGCCAGCAGTGCGGGACTAGCGGGACCCTACAATGAGCAGTTCTCC.

This clonotype appeared many times. V is TRBV7-9 and J is TRBJ2-7; perhaps D is TRBD1 or TRBD2 (6 bases each). Germline V gene lookup returns CDR1 SEHNR and CDR2 FQNEAQ (reference sequence). The CDR3 is 15 amino acids. Deletions cut 7 bases from V and 2 bases from J, with 18 bases between. CDR3 protein: CASTPGAGKTYEQYF. The CDR3 DNA sequence: TGTGCCAGCACCCCGGGGGCAGGGAAGACCTACGAGCAGTACTTC.

At least ten counts were recorded for this clonotype. The rearrangement links TRBV12-3 or TRBV12-4 to TRBJ2-7, with no clear D. CDR3 length: 13 amino acids. The ends were cut back, 0 bases at V and 3 bases at J, with 6 bases in the middle. CDR3 protein: CASSLAAIYEQYF. Here the CDR3 DNA reads TGTGCCAGCAGTTTAGCGGCCATCTACGAGCAGTACTTC.

The table lists this clonotype with many counts. The chain recombines TRBV7-3 with TRBJ2-1, with D perhaps matching TRBD1 (6 bases). Germline V gives CDR1 SGHTA, CDR2 FQGTGA. Trimming took 2 bases from V and 5 from J, leaving 19 bases between them. This CDR3 has 17 residues. In DNA form, the CDR3 reads TGTGCCAGCAGCTTACGGACAGTACCTGGCCTTAACAATGAGCAGTTCTTC. Encoded protein: CASSLRTVPGLNNEQFF.

This clonotype was seen at least ten times. V is TRBV9 and J is TRBJ2-3; no clear D. The CDR3 runs to 12 residues. The germline gives CDR1 SGDLS, CDR2 YYNGEE. With 2 bases removed from V and 2 bases from J, the gap between germline ends came to 3 bases. This chain's CDR3 is CASSVNTDTQYF. In DNA, the CDR3 is TGTGCCAGCAGCGTCAACACAGATACGCAGTATTTT.

This clonotype was counted at least ten times. The chain joins TRBV6-2 or TRBV6-3 to TRBJ2-7, with 9 positions matching TRBD2. The ends lost 4 bases at V and 2 bases at J; junction bases unmatched: 9. The CDR3 is 16 residues long. CDR1 is MNHEY and CDR2 is SVGEGT in the germline V gene. The CDR3 DNA reads TGTGCCAGCAGTTCTCAGGGGTTAGCGGGAGCCTACGAGCAGTACTTC. As protein: CASSSQGLAGAYEQYF.